The 28 T cell receptor beta chains in this list originate from one sample, sequenced in a study of T cells in tuberculosis. TCRdb's copy holds only in-frame clones and misses some; the assay was immunoSEQ multiplex PCR. The sample consists of roughly 28,000 clones, almost 90% of them appearing once. Sample: PBMCs. These receptors came from a donor under 30 with latent tuberculosis or without tuberculosis infection.

This chain uses TRBV28 with TRBJ2-3, with TRBD1 matching over 7 bases. The CDR3 length is 13 residues. Germline values: CDR1 MDHEN, CDR2 SYDVKM. V lost 5 bases to trimming and J lost 6 bases; unmatched junction nucleotides: 5. The CDR3 DNA is TGTGCCAGCAGTACGACAGGGTTTGATACGCAGTATTTT. Encoded protein: CASSTTGFDTQYF.

The chain links TRBV5-5 to TRBJ1-1; a possible D gene is TRBD1 (5 bases). V gave up 0 bases and J gave up 1 base, with 7 bases separating them. The germline V gene encodes CDR1 SGHKS and CDR2 YYEKEE (reference sequence). The CDR3 contains 14 residues. CDR3 residues: CASSLATGNTEAFF. Here the CDR3 DNA reads TGTGCCAGCAGCTTGGCCACAGGGAACACTGAAGCTTTCTTT.

CDR3 sequence: CASSVGQSYEQYF. The CDR3 DNA reads TGTGCCAGCAGTGTGGGACAGTCCTACGAGCAGTACTTC. The chain is built from TRBV25-1 and TRBJ2-7, with 7 bases aligning to TRBD1. The germline V gene encodes CDR1 MGHDK and CDR2 SYGVNS. The CDR3 is made up of 13 amino acids. After removal of 4 bases from V and 1 base from J, the junction contained 1 base not matched to a gene.

J is TRBJ1-4 and V is TRBV6-5, with TRBD1 identical over 9 bases. Looked up from germline, CDR1 is MNHEY and CDR2 is SVGAGI. V lost 3 bases and J lost 7; bases outside the gene matches: 3. This CDR3 is 14 amino acids long. Here the CDR3 reads CASSYTGGSEKLFF. DNA of the CDR3: TGTGCCAGCAGTTATACAGGGGGCAGTGAAAAACTGTTTTTT.

The CDR3 DNA is TGTGCCAGCAGTACGGGACAGGGAGGAGAGACCCAGTACTTC. Amino acid sequence: CASSTGQGGETQYF. The genes are TRBV27 and TRBJ2-5; 9 bases agree with TRBD1. CDR3 length: 14 residues. The V and J ends lost 5 bases and 4 bases, in that order; junction bases with no gene match: 5. Germline V gene sequence: CDR1 MNHEY, CDR2 SMNVEV (reference sequence).

The CDR3 protein is CATSRERNTGELFF. The CDR3 bases are TGTGCCACCAGCAGAGAGCGGAACACCGGGGAGCTGTTTTTT. The chain recombines TRBV15 with TRBJ2-2; D unresolved. V was clipped by 0 bases and J by 1 base, with 3 bases between them. The germline CDR1 and CDR2 sequences are LNHNV and YYDKDF (reference sequence). The CDR3 contains 14 residues.

This chain links TRBV9 with TRBJ2-5, with D tentatively TRBD1 (5 bases). V gave up 3 bases and J gave up 5 bases, with 11 bases separating them. Germline CDR1 is SGDLS and CDR2 is YYNGEE. The CDR3 loop spans 13 amino acids. CDR3 in amino acids: CASSARDRETQYF. The CDR3 DNA is TGTGCCAGCAGCGCCAGGGATCGTGAGACCCAGTACTTC.

The V call is TRBV5-1, the J call TRBJ2-5, with a possible D match to TRBD1 (5 bases). Trimming shortened V by 2 bases and J by 2 bases, and 10 bases separated the two germline ends. CDR1 is SGHRS, CDR2 YFSETQ, per germline. The CDR3 totals 14 residues. This chain's CDR3 is CASSFMQGQETQYF. In DNA, the CDR3 is TGCGCCAGCAGCTTCATGCAGGGACAAGAGACCCAGTACTTC.

The J gene is TRBJ1-2, the V gene TRBV18; weak D call: TRBD1 (5 bases). Germline CDR1 reads KGHSH; CDR2 reads LQKENI. The CDR3 has 15 amino acids. The germline V and J ends were trimmed by 3 bases and 5 bases, with 16 bases remaining between them. The DNA of the CDR3 is TGTGCCAGCTCACCTCCGGCGGGGACCCTATATGGCTACACCTTC. Protein sequence: CASSPPAGTLYGYTF.

This rearrangement joins TRBV5-4 to TRBJ1-2, with 9 bases lining up with TRBD1. The CDR3 covers 15 residues. V shed 3 bases and J 6 bases; nucleotides not matched to a gene: 9. Germline V gene data show CDR1 as SGHNT and CDR2 as YYREEE (reference sequence). CDR3 in amino acids: CASSYPGQGNHGYTF. CDR3 DNA: TGTGCCAGCAGCTATCCCGGACAGGGGAATCATGGCTACACCTTC.

This clone was seen only a few times. V is TRBV6-9 and J is TRBJ2-1; TRBD2 aligns across 10 bases. Germline V gives CDR1 MNHGY, CDR2 SVAAGI. The CDR3 is 16 amino acids. Trimming at V came to 9 bases and at J to 1 base, leaving 9 bases not matched to a gene. CDR3 bases: TGTGCCAGGGTCTCCCAGACTAGCGGGTCCTACAATGAGCAGTTCTTC. Amino acid sequence: CARVSQTSGSYNEQFF.

V and J are TRBV25-1 and TRBJ2-5; possibly TRBD2 for D (6 bases). V was shortened by 6 bases and J by 7 bases, with 6 bases between the two germline ends. Per germline, CDR1 MGHDK and CDR2 SYGVNS. This CDR3 spans 10 amino acids. CDR3: CASRGGTQYF. CDR3 DNA sequence: TGTGCCAGCAGGGGGGGGACCCAGTACTTC.

This sequence joins TRBV4-3 and TRBJ1-2; 7 bases are shared with TRBD1. The CDR3 consists of 15 residues. J lost 8 bases, V lost 0 bases, and 9 bases had no gene match. Germline assignment: CDR1 LGHNA and CDR2 YSLEER. CDR3 bases: TGCGCCAGCAGCCAAGAAAGCAGGGGGAATGGCGGCTACACCTTC. This gives the protein CASSQESRGNGGYTF.

This chain joins TRBV11-2 and TRBJ2-5, with D possibly TRBD1 on 6 matching bases. Per germline, CDR1 SGHAT and CDR2 FQNNGV. Trimming took 4 bases from V and 5 from J, leaving 14 bases between them. The CDR3 covers 14 residues. CDR3 loop: CASSSRGLGETQYF. Here the CDR3 DNA reads TGTGCCAGCAGCTCCAGGGGCCTGGGGGAGACCCAGTACTTC.

This clone was recorded only once. V and J are TRBV9 and TRBJ1-1; possibly TRBD1 for D (6 bases). The CDR3 has 15 residues. Germline V lookup: CDR1 SGDLS, CDR2 YYNGEE. V was cut by 4 bases and J by 1 base, with 14 bases left in between. The CDR3 loop is CASSPQDRPNTEAFF. The CDR3 coding sequence is TGTGCCAGCAGCCCACAAGACAGGCCGAACACTGAAGCTTTCTTT.

The chain employs TRBV28 and TRBJ2-7; TRBD1 agrees at 7 bases. The CDR3 is 14 residues long. After removal of 6 bases from V and 3 bases from J, the junction contained 8 bases not matched to a gene. The germline V gene encodes CDR1 MDHEN and CDR2 SYDVKM. CDR3 region: CASRPGQVYYEQYF. In nucleotides, the CDR3 is TGTGCCAGCAGGCCCGGACAGGTCTACTACGAGCAGTACTTC.

This chain uses TRBV9 with TRBJ1-1; possible D gene TRBD1, 6 bases. Deletions cut 2 bases from V and 4 bases from J, with 15 bases between. Germline V gene sequence: CDR1 SGDLS, CDR2 YYNGEE. The CDR3 loop spans 15 amino acids. DNA of the CDR3: TGTGCCAGCAGCGTTAAAACAGGGTCCGGCACTGAAGCTTTCTTT. Amino acid sequence: CASSVKTGSGTEAFF.

The chain combines TRBV7-2 with TRBJ2-7, with 7 bases identical to TRBD2. Trimming cost V 5 bases and J 3 bases; bases outside gene matches: 4. Germline values: CDR1 SGHTA, CDR2 FQGNSA. This CDR3 is built from 13 residues. CDR3: CASSPREGYEQYF. CDR3 sequence (DNA): TGTGCCAGCAGCCCCAGGGAGGGCTACGAGCAGTACTTC.

The rearrangement links TRBV9 to TRBJ2-1, with D possibly TRBD2 on 5 matching bases. V shed 0 bases and J shed 7 bases, with 14 bases lying between them. Germline V lookup: CDR1 SGDLS, CDR2 YYNGEE. This CDR3 contains 15 residues. The CDR3 region is CASSVGIGVLNEQFF. The CDR3, as DNA: TGTGCCAGCAGCGTAGGGATCGGGGTTCTTAATGAGCAGTTCTTC.

The rearrangement uses TRBV5-1 and TRBJ2-1, with a tentative D call TRBD1 (6 bases). The V and J ends lost 4 bases and 7 bases respectively, with 15 bases between them. Germline V gene sequence: CDR1 SGHRS, CDR2 YFSETQ. The CDR3 runs to 14 residues. CDR3 sequence reads: CASSAQGFRNEQFF. CDR3 DNA: TGCGCCAGCAGCGCACAGGGATTTAGGAATGAGCAGTTCTTC.

This chain joins TRBV9 and TRBJ2-1; a weak D match, TRBD2 (6 bases). V was shortened by 3 bases and J by 4 bases, with 14 bases between the two germline ends. The CDR3 extends over 15 amino acids. CDR1 and CDR2 from the germline V gene are SGDLS and YYNGEE. CDR3 sequence reads: CASSGGVRQYNEQFF. The CDR3 DNA sequence: TGTGCCAGCAGCGGGGGGGTGAGGCAATACAATGAGCAGTTCTTC.

In this sample, this clone is large. The genes are TRBV28 and TRBJ1-2; 9 bases are shared with TRBD1. The CDR3 has 17 amino acids. The V segment lost 3 bases and the J segment 10 bases; nucleotides outside the gene matches: 18. Germline V lookup: CDR1 MDHEN, CDR2 SYDVKM. CDR3: CASSFLNPGQGLDDYTF. The CDR3 DNA follows: TGTGCCAGCAGTTTCCTCAATCCGGGACAGGGTTTAGATGACTACACCTTC.

This chain joins TRBV10-3 and TRBJ1-4; 9 bases are shared with TRBD1. This CDR3 region has 13 residues. Germline lookup yields CDR1 ENHRY and CDR2 SYGVKD. V lost 7 bases and J lost 8; bases outside the gene matches: 5. The CDR3, as DNA: TGTGCCATCAAGGGACAGGGAGACGAAAAACTGTTTTTT. This codes for CAIKGQGDEKLFF.

The rearrangement joins TRBV6-5 to TRBJ2-7, with D possibly matching TRBD2 (6 bases). The CDR3 length is 15 residues. Per germline, CDR1 MNHEY and CDR2 SVGAGI. Trimming cost V 6 bases and J 3 bases, with 18 bases left between them. Here the CDR3 DNA reads TGTGCCAGCAGAAGGAGGACGGGGGACTTCTACGAGCAGTACTTC. As protein: CASRRRTGDFYEQYF.

The rearrangement uses TRBV28 and TRBJ2-1, with 11 bases fitting TRBD2. Germline lookup yields CDR1 MDHEN and CDR2 SYDVKM. Losses at the gene ends were 6 bases for V and 9 bases for J; bases not matched to a gene: 16. This CDR3 has 17 amino acids. CDR3 region: CASRTVGVAGGPGEQFF. The CDR3 nucleotides read TGTGCCAGCAGGACTGTCGGGGTAGCGGGGGGGCCCGGTGAGCAGTTCTTC.

The chain combines TRBV5-1 with TRBJ1-6, with D possibly matching TRBD1 (6 bases). V gave up 0 bases and J gave up 9 bases, with 16 bases separating them. Germline lookup yields CDR1 SGHRS and CDR2 YFSETQ. CDR3 length: 16 amino acids. This chain's CDR3 is CASSLAATGLGSPLHF. For the CDR3, the DNA is TGCGCCAGCAGCTTGGCCGCGACAGGTCTTGGTTCACCCCTCCACTTT.

This chain links TRBV5-5 with TRBJ1-4; a possible D gene is TRBD1 (5 bases). Trimming left V 4 bases short and J 8 bases short, with 18 bases between. Germline V gene lookup returns CDR1 SGHKS and CDR2 YYEKEE (reference sequence). This CDR3 is built from 15 residues. In DNA, the CDR3 is TGTGCCAGCAGCGCAAGGGGCGAGCAGCGCGAAAAACTGTTTTTT. It yields the protein CASSARGEQREKLFF.

V is TRBV7-6 and J is TRBJ2-7; TRBD2 agrees at 8 bases. The CDR3 is 14 residues long. From germline, CDR1 is SGHVS and CDR2 FNYEAQ. The V and J ends lost 2 bases and 6 bases, in that order; junction bases with no gene match: 6. CDR3 amino acids: CASSLNPAGVEQYF. The CDR3, as DNA: TGTGCCAGCAGCTTAAATCCAGCGGGGGTCGAGCAGTACTTC.